This record covers a single T cell receptor beta chain. This sample is part of a study of blood T cell repertoires in COVID-19. Turning to the study itself: Material from acute and convalescent COVID-19 was sourced from the United States, Italy and Spain. From T cells, B-cell-depleted T cells, or PBMCs came the material, which was cDNA or gDNA.

Original processing notes: Reference gene primers were amplified, and this amplification served to estimate nucleated cell counts. TCRdb's copy holds only in-frame clones and misses some; the assay was immunoSEQ multiplex PCR. V, J and clone size derive from that table, while D and trimming were established from the DNA sequence. The table includes 150,000 to 200,000 clones, 88% detected once. The sequencing sample was made of peripheral blood. The receptor comes from a man aged 50 to 59 who had recovered from COVID-19.

The CDR3: CASSQEGLAGEQYF. In nucleotides, the CDR3 is TGTGCCAGCAGCCAAGAAGGACTAGCGGGGGAGCAGTACTTC. The chain uses TRBV3-1 (or the pseudogene TRBV3-2) and TRBJ2-7; 12 bases fit TRBD2. V shed 0 bases, J shed 7 bases, and the junction held 1 base outside the gene matches. Germline V CDR1 and CDR2: LGHDT, YNNKEL (reference sequence). The CDR3 is 14 residues long.